One sample yielded the 24 T cell receptor beta chains listed below, sequenced in a study of T cells in Graves' hyperthyroidism and ophthalmopathy. Using RNA transcripts as the source, TCR beta CDR3 regions were amplified. HTBI primers drove first-round RT-PCR of the TCR CDR3. MiXCR, applied by TCRdb to the multiplex PCR reads, yields one record per CDR3 protein. This sample has some 620,000 distinct CDR3 sequences, with roughly 17% found just once. Sequenced sample: blood. The receptors derive from a woman aged 25 to 39 with Graves' hyperthyroidism.

This sequence joins TRBV15 and TRBJ2-1, with a weak D call TRBD2 (6 bases). The CDR3 is made up of 14 amino acids. With 6 bases removed from V and 5 bases from J, the gap between germline ends came to 14 bases. Germline V gene lookup returns CDR1 LNHNV and CDR2 YYDKDF (reference sequence). DNA of the CDR3: TGTGCCACCAGACGGGGGAGTCCTCACAATGAGCAGTTCTTC. Translated: CATRRGSPHNEQFF.

In its sample, this clonotype was seen many times. V is TRBV20-1 and J is TRBJ2-7; D may be TRBD1 or TRBD2 (5 bases each). The CDR3 is 14 amino acids. The V gene lost 3 bases and the J gene lost 4 bases, with 16 bases spanning the gap. Per germline, CDR1 DFQATT and CDR2 SNEGSKA (reference sequence). The CDR3 DNA reads as TGCAGTGCTAGTACCCGGTCCGGGGCTTACGAGCAGTACTTC. Translation gives CSASTRSGAYEQYF.

V and J are TRBV9 and TRBJ2-4; the D gene is possibly TRBD1 (6 bases). Between the trimmed V and J ends, which lost 4 bases and 10 bases, there was a span of 12 bases. Germline CDR1 SGDLS, CDR2 YYNGEE. This CDR3 comprises 12 residues. CDR3 sequence: CASSPPDRIQYF. For the CDR3, the DNA is TGTGCCAGCAGCCCACCGGACAGAATTCAGTACTTC.

This clonotype was counted many times. This chain uses TRBV11-2 with TRBJ2-5, with 8 bases matching TRBD2. The CDR3 has 14 residues. The germline V gene has CDR1 SGHAT and CDR2 FQNNGV. Trimming cost V 6 bases and J 5 bases; bases outside gene matches: 8. The CDR3 DNA follows: TGTGCCAGCAGGTGGGCGGGAGGAGGGGAGACCCAGTACTTC. Translating it yields CASRWAGGGETQYF.

This clonotype has more than one count but fewer than ten. Being one base from a much bigger clone, this may be a read error. V gene TRBV7-2 combines with J gene TRBJ2-7; D might be TRBD2 (6 bases). CDR1 is SGHTA and CDR2 is FQGNSA in the germline V gene. The CDR3 runs to 16 residues. The CDR3 DNA reads TGTGCCAGCAGCTTAGAAGGGACTGGAACCTCCTACGAGCAGCACTTC. This codes for CASSLEGTGTSYEQHF.

This clonotype has a handful of counts. V gene TRBV3-1 combines with J gene TRBJ2-7; the match to TRBD2 covers 8 bases. The CDR3 spans 14 residues. V trimming: 3 bases; J trimming: 6 bases; junction bases outside the gene matches: 7. Germline V gene lookup returns CDR1 LGHDT and CDR2 YNNKEL (reference sequence). CDR3: CASSQKREFSEQYF. The CDR3 DNA reads TGTGCCAGCAGCCAGAAGCGGGAGTTTTCCGAGCAGTACTTC.

The table lists this clonotype with a few counts. The CDR3, as DNA: TGCGCCAGCAGCCAGACCACCGGGACAGGGGGGTACGAGCAGTACTTC. Translating it yields CASSQTTGTGGYEQYF. This sequence joins TRBV4-1 and TRBJ2-7; 11 bases agree with TRBD1. The germline gives CDR1 MGHRA, CDR2 YSYEKL. This CDR3 has 16 residues. V shed 3 bases, J shed 4 bases, and the junction held 8 bases outside the gene matches.

This clonotype was observed many times. The chain couples TRBV20-1 to TRBJ2-3; 9 positions match TRBD2. Unmatched junction bases numbered 10, after V lost 5 bases and J lost 7 bases. There are 14 residues in the CDR3. Germline assignment: CDR1 DFQATT and CDR2 SNEGSKA (reference sequence). The CDR3 DNA is TGCAGTGCTTACTCCGGGACTAGCAGATATACGCAGTATTTT. It specifies CSAYSGTSRYTQYF.

This clonotype occurred many times. V is TRBV30 and J is TRBJ1-1; TRBD1 is a possible D gene (6 bases). This CDR3 is built from 13 residues. Germline V gene lookup returns CDR1 GTSNPN and CDR2 SVGIG (reference sequence). Trimming cost V 0 bases and J 6 bases, with 11 bases left between them. The CDR3 region is CAWSVYRAAEAFF. DNA for the CDR3: TGTGCCTGGAGTGTATACAGGGCGGCTGAAGCTTTCTTT.

This clonotype was found many times. This rearrangement joins TRBV28 to TRBJ2-3, with 11 bases that match TRBD2. Germline assignment: CDR1 MDHEN and CDR2 SYDVKM. V lost 2 bases and J lost 7; bases outside the gene matches: 5. The CDR3 length is 15 residues. Written as DNA, the CDR3 is TGTGCCAGCAGTTTAGTTACTAGCGGGAGATATACGCAGTATTTT. It translates to CASSLVTSGRYTQYF.

At least ten counts were recorded for this clonotype. The CDR3 DNA sequence: TGCGCCAGCAGCTTGGAGGGAACCTTGGCTCTCAATGAGCAGTTCTTC. Protein sequence: CASSLEGTLALNEQFF. V usage is TRBV5-1 and J usage is TRBJ2-1; D uncertain. This CDR3 contains 16 residues. Germline assignment: CDR1 SGHRS and CDR2 YFSETQ. The V gene lost 0 bases and the J gene lost 6 bases, with 16 bases spanning the gap.

This clonotype was seen more than once but under ten times. This rearrangement joins TRBV5-1 to TRBJ1-5; the D is unclear. The V gene lost 5 bases and the J gene lost 2 bases, with 11 bases spanning the gap. The germline gives CDR1 SGHRS, CDR2 YFSETQ. This CDR3 has 14 residues. In DNA form, the CDR3 reads TGCGCCAGCAGAAGGGAGGTCGGCAATCAGCCCCAGCATTTT. Translated: CASRREVGNQPQHF.

In its sample, this clonotype was seen many times. V usage is TRBV12-3 or TRBV12-4 and J usage is TRBJ2-7, with D perhaps being TRBD1 or TRBD2 (5 bases each). The CDR3 is made up of 12 amino acids. V gave up 6 bases and J gave up 7 bases, with 13 bases separating them. CDR3 protein: CASSLGKGEQYF. The CDR3 bases are TGTGCCAGCAGCCTCGGGAAGGGGGAGCAGTACTTC.

This clonotype was found many times. The rearrangement joins TRBV28 to TRBJ2-7, with TRBD1 matching over 9 bases. Germline CDR1 is MDHEN and CDR2 is SYDVKM. The length of the CDR3 is 15 residues. J lost 2 bases, V lost 8 bases, and 10 bases had no gene match. The CDR3 loop is CASQLGQGFPYEQYF. CDR3 DNA: TGTGCCAGCCAACTCGGACAGGGGTTTCCCTACGAGCAGTACTTC.

This clonotype was seen more than once but under ten times. V is TRBV4-2 and J is TRBJ2-5, with D perhaps assigned TRBD1 or TRBD2 (6 bases each). The CDR3 is made up of 15 amino acids. Germline V lookup: CDR1 LGHNA, CDR2 YNFKEQ. V dropped 1 base and J dropped 5 bases, with 14 bases sitting between them. This CDR3 is CASSQGLVQGETQYF. As DNA, the CDR3 is TGTGCCAGCAGCCAAGGACTAGTCCAGGGGGAGACCCAGTACTTC.

The sample holds a few counts of this clonotype. Possible read error: a much larger clone is one base away. The chain employs TRBV3-1 and TRBJ1-5; D remains unclear. CDR3 length: 13 residues. Per germline, CDR1 LGHDT and CDR2 YNNKEL (reference sequence). CDR3 bases: TGTGCCAGCGGCCAAGATCGCTGGCAGCCCCAGCATTTT. Translated, it gives CASGQDRWQPQHF.

This clonotype was picked up many times. This chain uses TRBV28 with TRBJ2-1; D gene uncertain. CDR3 length: 12 amino acids. Germline loops: CDR1 MDHEN, CDR2 SYDVKM. V lost 2 bases to trimming and J lost 9 bases, with 8 bases between them. The CDR3, as DNA: TGTGCCAGCAGTTTAATGGGCGGTGAGCAGTTCTTC. This encodes CASSLMGGEQFF. Based on the CDR3 plus reference TRBV28 and TRBJ2-1, the full variable domain is DVKVTQSSRYLVKRTGEKVFLECVQDMDHENMFWYRQDPGLGLRLIYFSYDVKMKEKGDIPEGYSVSREKKERFSLILESASTNQTSMYLCASSLMGGEQFFGPGTRLTVL.

The chain has TRBV28 and TRBJ2-5, with D tentatively TRBD1 (5 bases). The V end lost 5 bases, the J end lost 4 bases, and 14 bases lay between the germline ends. The CDR3 covers 14 residues. CDR1 and CDR2 from the germline V gene are MDHEN and SYDVKM. The CDR3 loop is CASSPGYVVETQYF. CDR3 DNA: TGTGCCAGCAGTCCAGGGTACGTCGTAGAGACCCAGTACTTC. The whole variable domain, filled in from reference TRBV28 and TRBJ2-5, reads DVKVTQSSRYLVKRTGEKVFLECVQDMDHENMFWYRQDPGLGLRLIYFSYDVKMKEKGDIPEGYSVSREKKERFSLILESASTNQTSMYLCASSPGYVVETQYFGPGTRLLVL.

This clonotype has just a few counts. The chain has TRBV27 and TRBJ2-7; TRBD2 agrees at 8 bases. Germline CDR1 and CDR2: MNHEY and SMNVEV (reference sequence). CDR3 size: 14 residues. V gave up 5 bases and J gave up 6 bases; unmatched junction bases: 9. Written as DNA, the CDR3 is TGTGCCAGCAGTGCGCTGGCGGGAGGCTTCGAGCAGTACTTC. This gives the protein CASSALAGGFEQYF.

As for this clonotype: This may be a read error: a much more frequent sequence differs by one nucleotide. The genes are TRBV27 and TRBJ2-7, with TRBD2 matching 8 bases. The germline V gene has CDR1 MNHEY and CDR2 SMNVEV (reference sequence). The CDR3 runs 15 residues. In DNA, the CDR3 is TGTGCCAGCAGTCGGGTTAGCGGGGCCTCCTACGGGCAGTACTTC. Amino acid sequence: CASSRVSGASYGQYF.

This clonotype was detected ten times or more. The chain combines TRBV28 with TRBJ1-2; D remains ambiguous. The V end was cut by 1 base, the J end by 3 bases, with 15 bases between. This CDR3 spans 16 amino acids. Germline CDR1 is MDHEN and CDR2 is SYDVKM. CDR3: CASSLSGKRDHYGYTF. The CDR3, as DNA: TGTGCCAGCAGTTTATCTGGGAAAAGGGATCACTATGGCTACACCTTC.

Notes on this clonotype: A junction end diverges from the germline sequence, so it may reflect a read error. The chain employs TRBV7-3 and TRBJ2-1; 7 positions agree with TRBD2. The germline V gene has CDR1 SGHTA and CDR2 FQGTGA. The CDR3 is 15 amino acids. This CDR3 reads CASSVSGEIYSEQFF. The DNA for the CDR3 is TGTGCCAGCAGCGTAAGCGGGGAAATTTACAGTGAGCAGTTCTTC.

With respect to this clonotype: Sequence at one end of the junction differs from germline and may be a read error. The chain has TRBV7-9 and TRBJ1-1; the match to TRBD1 covers 7 bases. The CDR3 consists of 14 residues. In germline, CDR1 is SEHNR, CDR2 FQNEAQ (reference sequence). The CDR3 sequence is CAGSPGTVGTEAFF. CDR3 coding DNA: TGTGCCGGCAGCCCAGGGACAGTTGGCACTGAAGCTTTCTTT.

The rearrangement uses TRBV19 and TRBJ2-7, with TRBD2 matching 8 bases. The CDR3 is 14 amino acids. J was trimmed by 1 base and V by 8 bases; bases with no gene match: 7. Germline CDR1 and CDR2: LNHDA and SQIVND (reference sequence). DNA for the CDR3: TGTGCCAGTGCGACAGCGGGAGATTCCTACGAGCAGTACTTC. Residues: CASATAGDSYEQYF.